This paragraph reports one T cell receptor (beta chain). The data originate from a study of blood T cell repertoires in COVID-19. Looking at the study overall: Specimens from acute and convalescent COVID-19 originated in the United States, Italy and Spain.

As processed by the authors: Estimation of nucleated cell counts was performed using reference gene primer amplification. Sequencing used immunoSEQ multiplex PCR; TCRdb keeps in-frame clones, though not all of them. That table supplies the V and J calls and clone size; D and trimming were determined from the DNA. This sample has 60,000 or so clones; around 80% occur once, and the top ten carry about 10%. Followed longitudinally, the Seattle patients had been enrolled during active infection. The receptor's source is a man aged 25 to 40 with COVID-19, enrolled during active disease. The specimen was peripheral blood.

The CDR3: CASSPRAGSNEKLFF. CDR3 coding DNA: TGTGCCAGCAGCCCGAGGGCAGGCTCGAATGAAAAACTGTTTTTT. V gene TRBV7-2 combines with J gene TRBJ1-4; unclear D gene. V was trimmed by 5 bases and J by 5 bases, leaving 15 bases between them. The CDR3 extends over 15 amino acids. The germline V gene has CDR1 SGHTA and CDR2 FQGNSA. The variable domain in full, with the rest retrieved from reference TRBV7-2 and TRBJ1-4, is GAGVSQSPSNKVTEKGKDVELRCDPISGHTALYWYRQSLGQGLEFLIYFQGNSAPDKSGLPSDRFSAERTGGSVSTLTIQRTQQEDSAVYLCASSPRAGSNEKLFFGSGTQLSVL.